This T cell receptor beta chain was profiled in a study of liver allograft versus peripheral blood T cells. Study-wide context: Blood and transplanted-liver T cell receptor repertoires from recipients were compared. Study observations and caveats: It was reported that the T cell receptor repertoires found inside liver allografts differed from those that were detected in peripheral blood.

Each CDR3 protein gets one entry after TCRdb re-called the reads with MiXCR. The table has roughly 14,000 distinct CDR3 sequences, around 20% seen once. The germline CDR1 and CDR2 sequences are LNHDA and SQIVND (reference sequence). The CDR3 contains 13 residues. The V and J ends lost 8 bases and 5 bases, in that order; junction bases with no gene match: 7. The sample holds a few counts of this clonotype. The antigen is not known. The chain uses TRBV19 and TRBJ2-5, with 8 bases aligning to TRBD1. The sequence was obtained from a human patient who had a liver transplant. Some T cells could come from the graft donor. The CDR3 bases are TGTGCCAGTTCTGACAGGGGTAGCGAGACCCAGTACTTC. Encoded protein: CASSDRGSETQYF.